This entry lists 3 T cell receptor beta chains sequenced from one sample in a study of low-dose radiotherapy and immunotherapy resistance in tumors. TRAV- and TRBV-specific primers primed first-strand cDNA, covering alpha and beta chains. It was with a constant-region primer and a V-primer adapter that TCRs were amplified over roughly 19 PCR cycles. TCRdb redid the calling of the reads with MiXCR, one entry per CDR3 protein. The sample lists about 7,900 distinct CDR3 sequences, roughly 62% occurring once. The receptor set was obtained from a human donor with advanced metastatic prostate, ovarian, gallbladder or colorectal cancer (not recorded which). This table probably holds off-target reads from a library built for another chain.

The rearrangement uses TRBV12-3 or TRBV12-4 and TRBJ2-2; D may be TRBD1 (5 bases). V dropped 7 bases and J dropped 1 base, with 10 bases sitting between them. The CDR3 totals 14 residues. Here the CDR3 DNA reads TGTGCCAGCAATCAGGGTTTGAACACCGGGGAGCTGTTTTTT. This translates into CASNQGLNTGELFF.

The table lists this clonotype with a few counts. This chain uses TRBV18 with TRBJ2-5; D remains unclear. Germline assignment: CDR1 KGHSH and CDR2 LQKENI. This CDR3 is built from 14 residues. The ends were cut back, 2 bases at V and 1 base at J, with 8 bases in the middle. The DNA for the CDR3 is TGTGCCAGCTCACCAGTCTACAGCCAAGAGACCCAGTACTTC. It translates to CASSPVYSQETQYF.

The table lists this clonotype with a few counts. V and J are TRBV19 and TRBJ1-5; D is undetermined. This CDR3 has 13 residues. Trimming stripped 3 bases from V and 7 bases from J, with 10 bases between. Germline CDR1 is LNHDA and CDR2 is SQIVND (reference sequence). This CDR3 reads CASSILPGQPQHF. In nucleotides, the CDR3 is TGTGCCAGTAGTATTTTGCCCGGCCAGCCCCAGCATTTT.